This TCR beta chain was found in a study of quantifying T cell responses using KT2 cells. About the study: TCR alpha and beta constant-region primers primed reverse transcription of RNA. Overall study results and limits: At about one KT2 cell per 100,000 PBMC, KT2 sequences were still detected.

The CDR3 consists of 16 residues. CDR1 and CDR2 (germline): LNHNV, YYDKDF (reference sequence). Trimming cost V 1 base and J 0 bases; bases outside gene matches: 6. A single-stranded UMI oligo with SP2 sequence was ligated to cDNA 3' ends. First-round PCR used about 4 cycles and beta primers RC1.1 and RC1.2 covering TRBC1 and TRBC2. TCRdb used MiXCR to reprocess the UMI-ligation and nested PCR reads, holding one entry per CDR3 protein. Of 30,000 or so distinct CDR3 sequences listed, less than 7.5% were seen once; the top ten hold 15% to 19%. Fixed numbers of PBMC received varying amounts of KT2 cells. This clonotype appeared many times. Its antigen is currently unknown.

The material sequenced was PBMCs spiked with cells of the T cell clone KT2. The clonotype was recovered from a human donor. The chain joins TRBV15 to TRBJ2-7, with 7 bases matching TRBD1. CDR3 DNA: TGTGCCACCAGCAGAGGGGACAGTTCTAGCTCCTACGAGCAGTACTTC. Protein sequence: CATSRGDSSSSYEQYF. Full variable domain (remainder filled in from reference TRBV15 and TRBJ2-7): DAMVIQNPRYQVTQFGKPVTLSCSQTLNHNVMYWYQQKSSQAPKLLFHYYDKDFNNEADTPDNFQSRRPNTSFCFLDIRSPGLGDTAMYLCATSRGDSSSSYEQYFGPGTRLTVT.